This TCR beta chain emerged from a study of T cell changes during pregnancy in multiple sclerosis. Data came from immunoSEQ multiplex PCR; TCRdb stores just in-frame clones and leaves some out. The sample holds about 5,200 clones; roughly 77% are singletons and the top ten take about a sixth. After removal of 0 bases from V and 7 bases from J, the junction contained 7 bases not matched to a gene. The CDR3 contains 16 residues. Germline lookup yields CDR1 SGHRS and CDR2 YFSETQ. This clone was counted once. J is TRBJ2-1 and V is TRBV5-1; TRBD1 aligns across 10 bases. The clonotype was recovered from a female donor in good health, enrolled as a control in a pregnancy study. The sample was CD8+ T cells from peripheral blood mononuclear cells, taken in the second trimester of pregnancy. The DNA of the CDR3 is TGCGCCAGCAGCTTGGAGGGGACAGGGGTCAGTAATGAGCAGTTCTTC. Amino acid sequence: CASSLEGTGVSNEQFF.